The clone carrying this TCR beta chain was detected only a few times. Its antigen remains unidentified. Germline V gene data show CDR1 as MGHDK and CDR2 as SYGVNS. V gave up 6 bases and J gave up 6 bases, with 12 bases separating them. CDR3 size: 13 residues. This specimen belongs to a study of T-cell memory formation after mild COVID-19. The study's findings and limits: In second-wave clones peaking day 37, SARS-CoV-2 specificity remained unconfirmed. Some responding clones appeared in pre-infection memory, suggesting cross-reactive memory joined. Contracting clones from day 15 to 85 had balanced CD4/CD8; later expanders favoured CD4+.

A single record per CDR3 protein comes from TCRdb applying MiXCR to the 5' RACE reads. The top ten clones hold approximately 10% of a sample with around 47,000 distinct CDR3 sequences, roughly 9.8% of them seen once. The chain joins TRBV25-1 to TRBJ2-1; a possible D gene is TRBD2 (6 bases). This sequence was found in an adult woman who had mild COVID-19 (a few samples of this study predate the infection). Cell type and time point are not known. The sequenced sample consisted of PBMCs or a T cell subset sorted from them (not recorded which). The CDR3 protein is CASREGSLNEQFF. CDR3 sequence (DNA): TGTGCCAGCAGGGAGGGGTCACTCAATGAGCAGTTCTTC.